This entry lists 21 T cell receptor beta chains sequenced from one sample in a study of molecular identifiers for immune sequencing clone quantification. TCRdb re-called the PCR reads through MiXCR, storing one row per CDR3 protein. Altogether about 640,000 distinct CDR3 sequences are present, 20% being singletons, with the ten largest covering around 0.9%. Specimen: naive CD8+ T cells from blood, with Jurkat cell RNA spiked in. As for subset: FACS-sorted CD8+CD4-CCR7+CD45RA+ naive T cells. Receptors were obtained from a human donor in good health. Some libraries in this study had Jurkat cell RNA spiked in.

The CDR3 bases are TGTGCCAGCAGTTACTCGTGGGGGGCAGGCGAGACCCAGTACTTC. Protein sequence: CASSYSWGAGETQYF. The rearrangement joins TRBV6-5 to TRBJ2-5; D could derive from TRBD1 or TRBD2 (6 bases each). Per the germline V gene, CDR1 is MNHEY and CDR2 is SVGAGI. The CDR3 covers 15 residues. V was cut by 0 bases and J by 5 bases, with 13 bases left in between.

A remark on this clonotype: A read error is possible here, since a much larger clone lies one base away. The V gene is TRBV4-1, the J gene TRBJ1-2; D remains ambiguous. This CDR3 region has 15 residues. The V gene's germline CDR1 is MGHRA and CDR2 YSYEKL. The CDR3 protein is CASGQDLYGRTTYTF. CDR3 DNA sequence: TGCGCCAGCGGCCAAGATTTGTACGGACGGACTACCTACACCTTC.

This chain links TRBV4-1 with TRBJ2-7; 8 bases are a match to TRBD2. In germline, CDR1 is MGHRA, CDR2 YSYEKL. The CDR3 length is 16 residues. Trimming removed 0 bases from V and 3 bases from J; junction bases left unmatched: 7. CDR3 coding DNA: TGCGCCAGCAGCCAAGAATCGAGCGGGGGCTACTACGAGCAGTACTTC. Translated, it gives CASSQESSGGYYEQYF.

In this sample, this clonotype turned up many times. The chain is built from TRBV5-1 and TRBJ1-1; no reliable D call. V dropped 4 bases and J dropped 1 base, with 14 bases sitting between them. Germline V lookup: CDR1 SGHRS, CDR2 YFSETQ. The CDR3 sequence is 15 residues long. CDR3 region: CASSRRGATNTEAFF. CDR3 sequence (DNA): TGCGCCAGCAGCAGGAGAGGAGCGACGAACACTGAAGCTTTCTTT.

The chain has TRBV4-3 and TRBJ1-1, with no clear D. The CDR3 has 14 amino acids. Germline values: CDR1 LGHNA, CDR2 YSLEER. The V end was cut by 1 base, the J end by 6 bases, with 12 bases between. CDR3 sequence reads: CASSQAADYPEAFF. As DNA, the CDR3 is TGCGCCAGCAGCCAAGCTGCCGACTACCCTGAAGCTTTCTTT.

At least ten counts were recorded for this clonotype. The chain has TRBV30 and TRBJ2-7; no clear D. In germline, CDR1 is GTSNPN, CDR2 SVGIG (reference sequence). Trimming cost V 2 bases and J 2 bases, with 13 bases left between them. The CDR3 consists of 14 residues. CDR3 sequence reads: CAWSRVYRTYEQYF. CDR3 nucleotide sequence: TGTGCCTGGAGTAGGGTATATCGGACCTACGAGCAGTACTTC.

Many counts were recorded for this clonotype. The CDR3 protein is CASSLRTGPDTQYF. The CDR3 nucleotides are TGTGCCAGCAGTCTCCGGACAGGGCCAGATACGCAGTATTTT. The rearrangement joins TRBV12-3 or TRBV12-4 to TRBJ2-3; 8 bases map to TRBD1. Trimming removed 5 bases from V and 4 bases from J; junction bases left unmatched: 5. The CDR3 is 14 amino acids.

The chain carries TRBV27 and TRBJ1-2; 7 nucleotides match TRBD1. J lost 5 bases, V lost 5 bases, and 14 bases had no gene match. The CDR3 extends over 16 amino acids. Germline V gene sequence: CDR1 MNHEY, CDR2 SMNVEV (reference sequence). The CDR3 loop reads CASSLSGTGTAYGYTF. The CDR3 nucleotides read TGTGCCAGCAGTCTAAGCGGGACCGGGACAGCTTATGGCTACACCTTC.

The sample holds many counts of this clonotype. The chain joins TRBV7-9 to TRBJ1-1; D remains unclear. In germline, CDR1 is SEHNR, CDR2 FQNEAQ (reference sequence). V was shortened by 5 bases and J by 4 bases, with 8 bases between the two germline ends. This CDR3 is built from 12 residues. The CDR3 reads CASSPEGTEAFF. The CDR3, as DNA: TGTGCCAGCAGCCCCGAAGGCACTGAAGCTTTCTTT.

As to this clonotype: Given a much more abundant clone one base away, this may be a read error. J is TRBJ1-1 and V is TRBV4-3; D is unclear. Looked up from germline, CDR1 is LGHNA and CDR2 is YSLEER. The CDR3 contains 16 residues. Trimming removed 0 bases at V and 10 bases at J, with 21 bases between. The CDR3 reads CASSQDRPAGNAGAFF. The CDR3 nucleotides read TGCGCCAGCAGCCAAGACCGGCCAGCCGGGAACGCTGGAGCTTTCTTT.

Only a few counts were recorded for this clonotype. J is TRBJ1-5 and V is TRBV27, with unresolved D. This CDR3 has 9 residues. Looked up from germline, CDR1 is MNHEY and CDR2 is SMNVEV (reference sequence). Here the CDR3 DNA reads TGTGCGGCAGGACAGCCCCAGCATTTT. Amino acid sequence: CAAGQPQHF.

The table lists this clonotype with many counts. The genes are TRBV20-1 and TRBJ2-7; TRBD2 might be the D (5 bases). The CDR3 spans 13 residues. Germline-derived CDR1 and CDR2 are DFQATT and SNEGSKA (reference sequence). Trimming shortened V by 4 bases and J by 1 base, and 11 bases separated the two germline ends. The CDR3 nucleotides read TGCAGTGCTAACCGGGAAAATTCCTACGAGCAGTACTTC. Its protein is CSANRENSYEQYF.

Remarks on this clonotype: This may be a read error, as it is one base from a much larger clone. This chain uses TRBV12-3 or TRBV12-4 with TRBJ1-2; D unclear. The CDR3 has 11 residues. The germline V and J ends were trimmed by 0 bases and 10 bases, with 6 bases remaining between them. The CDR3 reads CASSLAVDYTF. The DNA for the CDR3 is TGTGCCAGCAGTTTAGCCGTTGACTACACCTTC.

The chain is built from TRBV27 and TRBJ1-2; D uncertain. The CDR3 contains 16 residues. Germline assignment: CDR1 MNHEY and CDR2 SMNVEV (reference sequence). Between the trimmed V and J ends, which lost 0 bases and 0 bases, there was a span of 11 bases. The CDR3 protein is CASSLSPGLANYGYTF. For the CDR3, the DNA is TGTGCCAGCAGTTTATCGCCGGGCCTAGCTAACTATGGCTACACCTTC.

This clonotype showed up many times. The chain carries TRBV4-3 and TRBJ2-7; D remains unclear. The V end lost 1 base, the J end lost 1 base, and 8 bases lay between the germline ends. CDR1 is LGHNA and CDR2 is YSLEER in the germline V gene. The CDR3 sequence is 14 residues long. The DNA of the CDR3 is TGCGCCAGCAGCCAAGTCGTGAGGTCCTACGAGCAGTACTTC. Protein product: CASSQVVRSYEQYF.

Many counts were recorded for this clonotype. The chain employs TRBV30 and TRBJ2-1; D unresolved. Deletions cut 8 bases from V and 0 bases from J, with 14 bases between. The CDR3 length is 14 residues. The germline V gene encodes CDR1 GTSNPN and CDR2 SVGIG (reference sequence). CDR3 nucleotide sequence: TGTGCCCGGACGACAACCCGCTCCTACAATGAGCAGTTCTTC. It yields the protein CARTTTRSYNEQFF.

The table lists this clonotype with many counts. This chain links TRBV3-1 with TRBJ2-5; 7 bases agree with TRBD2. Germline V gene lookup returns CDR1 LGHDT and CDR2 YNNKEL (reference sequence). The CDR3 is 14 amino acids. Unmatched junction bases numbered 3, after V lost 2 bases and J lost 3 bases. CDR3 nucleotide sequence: TGTGCCAGCAGCCAACCGGGGGGAGAAGAGACCCAGTACTTC. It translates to CASSQPGGEETQYF.

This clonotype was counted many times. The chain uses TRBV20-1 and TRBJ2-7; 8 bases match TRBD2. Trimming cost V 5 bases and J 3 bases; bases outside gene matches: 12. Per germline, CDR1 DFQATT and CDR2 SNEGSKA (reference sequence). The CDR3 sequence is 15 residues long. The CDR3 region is CSAHDGAGGSYEQYF. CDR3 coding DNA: TGCAGTGCTCATGACGGTGCGGGGGGAAGCTACGAGCAGTACTTC.

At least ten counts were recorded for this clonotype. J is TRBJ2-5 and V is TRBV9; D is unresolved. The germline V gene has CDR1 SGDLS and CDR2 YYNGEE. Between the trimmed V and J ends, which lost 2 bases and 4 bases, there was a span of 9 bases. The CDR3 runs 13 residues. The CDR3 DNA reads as TGTGCCAGCAGCGTCCTCCCAGGAGAGACCCAGTACTTC. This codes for CASSVLPGETQYF. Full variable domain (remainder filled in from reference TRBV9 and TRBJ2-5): DSGVTQTPKHLITATGQRVTLRCSPRSGDLSVYWYQQSLDQGLQFLIQYYNGEERAKGNILERFSAQQFPDLHSELNLSSLELGDSALYFCASSVLPGETQYFGPGTRLLVL.

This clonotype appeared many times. The CDR3 DNA sequence: TGTGCCAGCAGCTTGGGATCCCCAGGGAACGGAGAGACCCAGTACTTC. This encodes CASSLGSPGNGETQYF. V is TRBV5-4 and J is TRBJ2-5, with a tentative D call TRBD1 (5 bases). Germline values: CDR1 SGHNT, CDR2 YYREEE (reference sequence). The V end was cut by 0 bases, the J end by 4 bases, with 16 bases between. This CDR3 region has 16 residues. The variable domain in full, completed from reference TRBV5-4 and TRBJ2-5, reads ETGVTQSPTHLIKTRGQQVTLRCSSQSGHNTVSWYQQALGQGPQFIFQYYREEENGRGNFPPRFSGLQFPNYSSELNVNALELDDSALYLCASSLGSPGNGETQYFGPGTRLLVL.

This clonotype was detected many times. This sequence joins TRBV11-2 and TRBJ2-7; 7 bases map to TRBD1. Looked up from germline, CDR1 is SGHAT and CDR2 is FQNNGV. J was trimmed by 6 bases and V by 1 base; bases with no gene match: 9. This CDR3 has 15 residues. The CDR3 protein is CASSLGVVGGGEQYF. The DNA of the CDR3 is TGTGCCAGCAGCTTAGGTGTGGTAGGGGGCGGCGAGCAGTACTTC.